This T cell receptor (beta chain) was obtained from a study of graft-versus-host responses after intestinal transplantation. About the study: After anti-thymocyte globulin induction, recipients took tacrolimus and steroids for 2 to 3 years. Overall study results and limits: Circulating GvH clones peaking coincided with falling HvG clones soon after transplant.

TCRdb's copy holds only in-frame clones and misses some; the assay was immunoSEQ multiplex PCR. The sample carries approximately 60,000 clones, approximately 90% recorded once. Points on this clone: What it binds is unknown.

This CDR3 is 16 amino acids long. Germline V gene data show CDR1 as SEHNR and CDR2 as FQNEAQ (reference sequence). Deletions cut 1 base from V and 1 base from J, with 11 bases between. The V gene is TRBV7-9, the J gene TRBJ1-5; the D is unclear. The receptor comes from a human patient who received an intestinal transplant, so some T cells may come from the graft donor. This sample comprised PBMCs, obtained 26 days after transplant. DNA for the CDR3: TGTGCCAGCAGCTTAGGGCCAGGAACAAGCAATCAGCCCCAGCATTTT. It translates to CASSLGPGTSNQPQHF.